This T cell receptor beta chain was obtained from a study of spatial heterogeneity in lung cancer. Findings and limits, study-wide: One measure, the expanded intratumoral alpha and beta TCR count, tracked tumor mutation counts. Counts for ubiquitous and regional expanded TCRs went along with ubiquitous and regional nonsynonymous mutations, respectively.

As for time point: sample taken at primary tumor resection. More than 70 TRACERx patients with early, untreated non-small cell lung cancer donated samples. The authors sequenced whole RNA from tumor, nontumor lung or frozen PBMC without sorting. This clonotype was observed a handful of times. The antigen is not known. MiXCR, applied by TCRdb to the 5' RACE reads, yields one record per CDR3 protein. The sample has several thousand distinct CDR3 sequences, about 15% seen once. The CDR3 loop spans 16 amino acids. V dropped 5 bases and J dropped 2; count of bases not matched to a gene: 6. The sequence was obtained from a male donor with early-stage non-small cell lung cancer. The sequencing used lung tumor tissue, collected at surgery. The chain employs TRBV12-3 or TRBV12-4 and TRBJ2-1; 10 bases line up with TRBD2. CDR3: CASSLRSGGAYNEQFF. CDR3 in DNA: TGTGCCAGCAGTCTACGCAGCGGGGGGGCCTACAATGAGCAGTTCTTC.